What follows describes a single T cell receptor beta chain. Its antigen is unknown. The record originates from a study of OX40 agonist ivuxolimab in advanced cancers. Study-wide background: Patients took ivuxolimab, an agonistic anti-OX40 (CD134) antibody. Partial responses were recorded for three patients, including one with hepatocellular carcinoma and two with cutaneous melanoma. Study results and limitations: At doses 0.1 to 3.0 mg/kg, CD4+ and CD8+ clones expanded.

Sequenced by immunoSEQ multiplex PCR; TCRdb stores in-frame clones only, minus some. Altogether tens of thousands of clones are present, 90% being singletons, with the ten largest covering approximately 1.8%. V was trimmed by 5 bases and J by 4 bases, leaving 6 bases between them. Germline-derived CDR1 and CDR2 are SGHTA and FQGNSA. The CDR3 has 11 residues. The source of this sequence is an adult with an advanced solid tumor such as melanoma, head and neck, liver or kidney cancer. Material: CD4+ or CD8+ T cells sorted from blood, obtained in a trial of the OX40 agonist ivuxolimab. The V and J genes are TRBV7-2 and TRBJ2-7, with D hard to call. The CDR3 DNA is TGTGCCAGCAGCGCCCATTACGAGCAGTACTTC. This codes for CASSAHYEQYF.